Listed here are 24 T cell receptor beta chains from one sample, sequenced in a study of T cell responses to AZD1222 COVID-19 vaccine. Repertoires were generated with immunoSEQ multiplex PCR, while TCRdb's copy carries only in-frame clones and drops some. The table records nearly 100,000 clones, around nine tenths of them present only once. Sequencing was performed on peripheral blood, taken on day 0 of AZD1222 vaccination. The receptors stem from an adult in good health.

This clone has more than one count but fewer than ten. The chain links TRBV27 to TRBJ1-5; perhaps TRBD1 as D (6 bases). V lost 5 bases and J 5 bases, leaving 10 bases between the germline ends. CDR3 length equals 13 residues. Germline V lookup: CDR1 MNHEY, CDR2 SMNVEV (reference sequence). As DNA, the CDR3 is TGTGCCAGCAGTAGGGGGGCTTATCAGCCCCAGCATTTT. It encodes CASSRGAYQPQHF.

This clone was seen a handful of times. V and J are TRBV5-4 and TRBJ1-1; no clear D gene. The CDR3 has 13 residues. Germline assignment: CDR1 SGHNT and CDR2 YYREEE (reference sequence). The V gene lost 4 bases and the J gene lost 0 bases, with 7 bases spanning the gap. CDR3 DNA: TGTGCCAGCAGCCGCCGATTGAACACTGAAGCTTTCTTT. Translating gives CASSRRLNTEAFF.

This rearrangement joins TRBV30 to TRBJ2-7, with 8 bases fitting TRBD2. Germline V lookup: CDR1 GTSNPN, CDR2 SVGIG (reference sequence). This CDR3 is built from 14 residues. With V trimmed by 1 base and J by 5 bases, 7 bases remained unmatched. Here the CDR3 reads CAWSGGTSYHEQYF. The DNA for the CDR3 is TGTGCCTGGAGTGGGGGGACTAGTTACCACGAGCAGTACTTC. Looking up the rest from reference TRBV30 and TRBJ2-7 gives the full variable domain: SQTIHQWPATLVQPVGSPLSLECTVEGTSNPNLYWYRQAAGRGLQLLFYSVGIGQISSEVPQNLSASRPQDRQFILSSKKLLLSDSGFYLCAWSGGTSYHEQYFGPGTRLTVT.

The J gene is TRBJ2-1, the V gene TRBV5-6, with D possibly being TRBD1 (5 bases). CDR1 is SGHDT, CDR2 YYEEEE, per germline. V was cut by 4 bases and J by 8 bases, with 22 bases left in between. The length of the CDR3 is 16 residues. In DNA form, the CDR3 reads TGTGCCAGCAGCCCCCCTCTGGGGCCCGCCAAGCATGAGCAGTTCTTC. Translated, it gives CASSPPLGPAKHEQFF.

The CDR3 spells CASRGDIYEAFF. The CDR3 DNA reads as TGTGCCAGCAGGGGGGACATCTATGAAGCTTTCTTT. The chain uses TRBV2 and TRBJ1-1, with D tentatively TRBD1 (6 bases). The CDR3 runs 12 residues. Per germline, CDR1 SNHLY and CDR2 FYNNEI. The V end lost 6 bases, the J end lost 7 bases, and 12 bases lay between the germline ends.

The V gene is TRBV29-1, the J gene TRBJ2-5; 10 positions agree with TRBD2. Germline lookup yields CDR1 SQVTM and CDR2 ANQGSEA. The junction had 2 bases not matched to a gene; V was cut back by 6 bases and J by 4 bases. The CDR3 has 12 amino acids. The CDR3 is CSVERGGETQYF. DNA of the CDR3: TGCAGCGTGGAGCGGGGGGGAGAGACCCAGTACTTC.

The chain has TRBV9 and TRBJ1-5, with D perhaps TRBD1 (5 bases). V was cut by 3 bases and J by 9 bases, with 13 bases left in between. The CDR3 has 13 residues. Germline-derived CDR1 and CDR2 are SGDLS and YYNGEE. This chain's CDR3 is CASSAGSLGPQHF. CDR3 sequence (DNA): TGTGCCAGCAGCGCAGGGAGTCTAGGGCCCCAGCATTTT.

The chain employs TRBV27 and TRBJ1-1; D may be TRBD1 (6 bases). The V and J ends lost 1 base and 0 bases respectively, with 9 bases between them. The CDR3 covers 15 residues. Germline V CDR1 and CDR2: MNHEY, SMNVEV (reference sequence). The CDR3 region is CASSLLGALNTEAFF. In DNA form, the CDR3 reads TGTGCCAGCAGTTTATTGGGGGCTTTGAACACTGAAGCTTTCTTT.

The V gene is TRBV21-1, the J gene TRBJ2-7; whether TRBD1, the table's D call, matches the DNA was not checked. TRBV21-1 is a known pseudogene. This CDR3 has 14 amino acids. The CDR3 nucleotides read TGTGCCAGCAGCCCTCACAGGGTCTCCTACGAGCAGTACTTC. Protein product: CASSPHRVSYEQYF.

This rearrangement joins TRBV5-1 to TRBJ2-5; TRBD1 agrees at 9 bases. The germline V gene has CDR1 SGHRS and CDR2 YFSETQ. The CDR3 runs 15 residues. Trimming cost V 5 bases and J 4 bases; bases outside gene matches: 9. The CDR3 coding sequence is TGCGCCAGCAGACCGGGGGGACAGGGATCAGAGACCCAGTACTTC. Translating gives CASRPGGQGSETQYF.

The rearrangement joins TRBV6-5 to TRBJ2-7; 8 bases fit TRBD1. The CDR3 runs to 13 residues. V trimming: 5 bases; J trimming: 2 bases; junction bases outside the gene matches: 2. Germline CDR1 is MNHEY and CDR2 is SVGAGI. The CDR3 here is CASSRDRTYEQYF. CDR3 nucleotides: TGTGCCAGCAGTAGGGACAGGACCTACGAGCAGTACTTC.

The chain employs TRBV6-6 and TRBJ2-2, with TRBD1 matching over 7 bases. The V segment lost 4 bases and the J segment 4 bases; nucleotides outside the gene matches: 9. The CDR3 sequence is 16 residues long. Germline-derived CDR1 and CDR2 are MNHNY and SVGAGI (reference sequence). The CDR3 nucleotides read TGTGCCAGCAGTTCCAATGGACAGGATGGCACCGGGGAGCTGTTTTTT. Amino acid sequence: CASSSNGQDGTGELFF.

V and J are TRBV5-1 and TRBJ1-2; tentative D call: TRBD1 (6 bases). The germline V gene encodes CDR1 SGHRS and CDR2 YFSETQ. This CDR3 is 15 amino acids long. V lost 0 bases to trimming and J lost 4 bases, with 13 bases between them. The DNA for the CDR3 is TGCGCCAGCAGCTTGGCATTGAGGGGGGGCTATGGCTACACCTTC. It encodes CASSLALRGGYGYTF.

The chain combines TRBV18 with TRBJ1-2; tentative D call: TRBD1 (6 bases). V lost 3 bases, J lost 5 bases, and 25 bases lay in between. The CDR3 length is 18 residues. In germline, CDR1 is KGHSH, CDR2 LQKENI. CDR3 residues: CASSPVNPTLDSLYGYTF. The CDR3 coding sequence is TGTGCCAGCTCACCTGTCAACCCAACCCTGGACAGTCTTTATGGCTACACCTTC.

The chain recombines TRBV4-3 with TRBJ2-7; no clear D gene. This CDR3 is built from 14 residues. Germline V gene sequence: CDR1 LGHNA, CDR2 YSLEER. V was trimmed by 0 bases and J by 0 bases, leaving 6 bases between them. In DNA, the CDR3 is TGCGCCAGCAGCCAAGAGCCTCGCTCCTACGAGCAGTACTTC. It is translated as CASSQEPRSYEQYF.

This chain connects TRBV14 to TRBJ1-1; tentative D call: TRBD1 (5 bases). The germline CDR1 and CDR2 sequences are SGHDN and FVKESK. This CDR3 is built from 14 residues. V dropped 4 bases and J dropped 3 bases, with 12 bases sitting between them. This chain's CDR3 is CASSLQGGDTEAFF. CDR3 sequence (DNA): TGTGCCAGCAGCCTTCAGGGAGGCGACACTGAAGCTTTCTTT.

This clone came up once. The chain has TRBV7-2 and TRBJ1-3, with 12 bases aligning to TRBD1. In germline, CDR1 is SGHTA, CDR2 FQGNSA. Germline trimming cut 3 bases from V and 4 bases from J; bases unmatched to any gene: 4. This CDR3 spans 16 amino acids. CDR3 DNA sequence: TGTGCCAGCAGCTTTGATGGGACAGGGGGCGGAAACACCATATATTTT. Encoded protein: CASSFDGTGGGNTIYF. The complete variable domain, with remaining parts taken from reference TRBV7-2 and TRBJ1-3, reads GAGVSQSPSNKVTEKGKDVELRCDPISGHTALYWYRQSLGQGLEFLIYFQGNSAPDKSGLPSDRFSAERTGGSVSTLTIQRTQQEDSAVYLCASSFDGTGGGNTIYFGEGSWLTVV.

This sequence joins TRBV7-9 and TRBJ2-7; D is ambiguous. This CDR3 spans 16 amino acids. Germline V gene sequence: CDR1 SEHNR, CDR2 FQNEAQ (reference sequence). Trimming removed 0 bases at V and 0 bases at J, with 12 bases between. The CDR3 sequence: CASSLARHGLSYEQYF. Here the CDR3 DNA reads TGTGCCAGCAGCTTAGCTCGCCATGGTCTCTCCTACGAGCAGTACTTC.

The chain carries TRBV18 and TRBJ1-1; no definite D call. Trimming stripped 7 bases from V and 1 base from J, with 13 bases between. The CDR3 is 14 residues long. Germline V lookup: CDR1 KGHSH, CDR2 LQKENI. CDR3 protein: CASFGFAENTEAFF. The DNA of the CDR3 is TGTGCCAGCTTTGGCTTCGCGGAGAACACTGAAGCTTTCTTT. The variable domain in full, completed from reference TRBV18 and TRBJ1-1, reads NAGVMQNPRHLVRRRGQEARLRCSPMKGHSHVYWYRQLPEEGLKFMVYLQKENIIDESGMPKERFSAEFPKEGPSILRIQQVVRGDSAAYFCASFGFAENTEAFFGQGTRLTVV.

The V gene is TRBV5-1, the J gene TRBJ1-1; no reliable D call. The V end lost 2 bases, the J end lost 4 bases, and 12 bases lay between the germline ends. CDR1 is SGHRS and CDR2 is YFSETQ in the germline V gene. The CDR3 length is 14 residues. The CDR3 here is CASSLREYGTEAFF. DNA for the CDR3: TGCGCCAGCAGCTTAAGGGAGTATGGCACTGAAGCTTTCTTT. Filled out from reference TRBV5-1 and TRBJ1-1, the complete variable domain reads KAGVTQTPRYLIKTRGQQVTLSCSPISGHRSVSWYQQTPGQGLQFLFEYFSETQRNKGNFPGRFSGRQFSNSRSEMNVSTLELGDSALYLCASSLREYGTEAFFGQGTRLTVV.

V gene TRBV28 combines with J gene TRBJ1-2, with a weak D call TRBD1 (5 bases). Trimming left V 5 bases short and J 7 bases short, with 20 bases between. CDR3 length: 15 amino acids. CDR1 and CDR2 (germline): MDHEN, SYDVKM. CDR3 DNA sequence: TGTGCCAGCAGTGTCGGGCAGGTGGGAAGGGGTGGCTACACCTTC. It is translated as CASSVGQVGRGGYTF.

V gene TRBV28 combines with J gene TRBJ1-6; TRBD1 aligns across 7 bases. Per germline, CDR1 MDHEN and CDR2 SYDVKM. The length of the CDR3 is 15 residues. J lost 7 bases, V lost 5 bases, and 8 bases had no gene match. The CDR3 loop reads CASSSFKGANSPLHF. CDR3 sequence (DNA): TGTGCCAGCAGTAGTTTCAAGGGGGCGAATTCACCCCTCCACTTT.

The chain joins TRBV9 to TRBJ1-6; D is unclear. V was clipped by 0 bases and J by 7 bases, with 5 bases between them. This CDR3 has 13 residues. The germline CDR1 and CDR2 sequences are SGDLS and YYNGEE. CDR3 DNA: TGTGCCAGCAGCGTAGACGGGAATTCACCCCTCCACTTT. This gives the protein CASSVDGNSPLHF.

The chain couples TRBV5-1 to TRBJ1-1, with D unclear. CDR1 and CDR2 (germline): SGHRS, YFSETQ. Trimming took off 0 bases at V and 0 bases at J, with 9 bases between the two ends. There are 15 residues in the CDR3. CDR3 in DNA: TGCGCCAGCAGCTTGGATGGGCAGTTGAACACTGAAGCTTTCTTT. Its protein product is CASSLDGQLNTEAFF.